This T cell receptor (beta chain) was sequenced in a study of T cells in localized non-small cell lung cancer. V lost 4 bases to trimming and J lost 5 bases; unmatched junction nucleotides: 13. The germline gives CDR1 SGHNT, CDR2 YYREEE (reference sequence). The CDR3 runs 17 residues. Assay: immunoSEQ multiplex PCR; the TCRdb copy retains only in-frame clones and omits some. The table records roughly 38,000 clones, around 80% of them present only once. Study-wide results and caveats: Uninvolved nearby lung showed the greatest T cell clonality, exceeding that found in tumor. Tumor samples were not multi-region, leaving intratumor heterogeneity unexcluded. Blood T cell density predicted longer survival; adjacent-lung clonality, shorter.

In regard to this clone: Its antigen remains unknown.

The rearrangement joins TRBV5-4 to TRBJ2-1, with 9 bases that match TRBD2. This TCR came from a male donor older than 55 with stage III squamous cell lung carcinoma. Specimen: peripheral blood, collected before any cancer treatment. The CDR3 sequence: CASSPPRGGRAHNEQFF. In DNA, the CDR3 is TGTGCCAGCAGCCCGCCCCGTGGCGGGAGGGCCCACAATGAGCAGTTCTTC. Using reference TRBV5-4 and TRBJ2-1 for the parts outside the CDR3, the full variable domain is ETGVTQSPTHLIKTRGQQVTLRCSSQSGHNTVSWYQQALGQGPQFIFQYYREEENGRGNFPPRFSGLQFPNYSSELNVNALELDDSALYLCASSPPRGGRAHNEQFFGPGTRLTVL.